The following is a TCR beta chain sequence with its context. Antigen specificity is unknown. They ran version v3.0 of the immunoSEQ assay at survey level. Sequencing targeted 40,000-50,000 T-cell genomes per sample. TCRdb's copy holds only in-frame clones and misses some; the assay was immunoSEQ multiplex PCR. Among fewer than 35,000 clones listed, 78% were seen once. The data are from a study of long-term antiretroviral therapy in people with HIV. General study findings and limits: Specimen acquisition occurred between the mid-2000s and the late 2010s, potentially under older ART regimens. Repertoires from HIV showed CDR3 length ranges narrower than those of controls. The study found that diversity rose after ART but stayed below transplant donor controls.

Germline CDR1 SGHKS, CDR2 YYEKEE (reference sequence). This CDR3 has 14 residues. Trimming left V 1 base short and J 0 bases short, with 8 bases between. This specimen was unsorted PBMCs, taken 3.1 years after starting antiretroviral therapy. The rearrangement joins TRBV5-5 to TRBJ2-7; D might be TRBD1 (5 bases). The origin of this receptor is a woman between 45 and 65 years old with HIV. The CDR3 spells CASSLLTASYEQYV. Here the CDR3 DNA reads TGTGCCAGCAGCTTGTTGACAGCCTCCTACGAGCAGTACGTC.